Ten or more counts support the clone carrying this T cell receptor (beta chain). Its antigen remains unknown. This sample was included in a study of breast tumors, draining lymph nodes, adjacent tissues. TCRdb used MiXCR to reprocess the multiplex PCR reads, holding one entry per CDR3 protein. The profile shows 200,000 or so distinct CDR3 sequences, 31% of them singletons. Trimming took 5 bases from V and 5 from J, leaving 13 bases between them. CDR3 size: 14 residues. The germline V gene has CDR1 MNHNS and CDR2 SASEGT. Points from the study as a whole: Tumor TCR diversity was below lymph nodes but above nontumor tissue. The data were judged consistent with most tumor T cells coming from lymph node and expanding in tumor.

Breast cancer patients provided tissue from their axillary draining lymph nodes. Sequencing was performed on axillary lymph node tissue. This TCR was sampled from a female donor with breast cancer. Some clones in this sample may be carry-over from other donors' samples. V is TRBV6-1 and J is TRBJ1-5; the D gene is possibly TRBD1 (5 bases). The CDR3 nucleotides read TGTGCCAGCAGTACCACAGGTTTTTATCAGCCCCAGCATTTT. It specifies CASSTTGFYQPQHF.